This T cell receptor beta chain was documented in a study of blood T cell repertoires in COVID-19. About the research overall: Sample material is recorded as cDNA or gDNA derived from T cells, B-cell-depleted T cells, or PBMCs.

Generated by immunoSEQ multiplex PCR, the TCRdb table keeps only in-frame clones and is missing some. The profile shows about 40,000 clones, roughly nine tenths of them singletons. The CDR3 has 14 residues. V lost 5 bases, J lost 10 bases, and 11 bases stayed unmatched. Germline-derived CDR1 and CDR2 are SEHNR and FQNEAQ (reference sequence). The source of this sequence is an elderly woman with active COVID-19. V and J are TRBV7-9 and TRBJ1-1, with 9 bases lining up with TRBD1. The sequenced sample was peripheral blood. CDR3 sequence reads: CASSLPGQGRRAFF. CDR3 coding DNA: TGTGCCAGCAGCCTCCCGGGACAGGGACGTAGAGCTTTCTTT.